Below are 8 T cell receptor beta chains sequenced from a single sample in a study of T cell responses to AZD1222 COVID-19 vaccine. The assay was immunoSEQ multiplex PCR, and TCRdb's table has in-frame clones only and misses some. Of over 100,000 clones in the sample, approximately 91% were seen once. The sample consisted of peripheral blood, taken on day 0 of AZD1222 vaccination. The receptor set was obtained from an adult in good health.

The chain uses TRBV4-3 and TRBJ1-1, with a weak D call TRBD1 (6 bases). The CDR3 is 15 residues long. Trimming removed 1 base at V and 4 bases at J, with 13 bases between. Germline V gives CDR1 LGHNA, CDR2 YSLEER. Here the CDR3 reads CASSQGTGFGTEAFF. CDR3 sequence (DNA): TGCGCCAGCAGCCAAGGAACAGGGTTCGGCACTGAAGCTTTCTTT.

This clone was picked up a small number of times. The rearrangement uses TRBV5-6 and TRBJ2-7; 11 bases match TRBD2. V lost 4 bases, J lost 6 bases, and 9 bases stayed unmatched. Germline CDR1 reads SGHDT; CDR2 reads YYEEEE. The CDR3 consists of 15 residues. CDR3 sequence: CASSVTSGAFSEQYV. The CDR3 nucleotides are TGTGCCAGCAGCGTGACTAGCGGGGCTTTCTCCGAGCAGTACGTC.

The gene calls are TRBV19 and TRBJ1-1; a possible D gene is TRBD1 (5 bases). The CDR3 sequence is 15 residues long. V was shortened by 7 bases and J by 2 bases, with 17 bases between the two germline ends. Germline-derived CDR1 and CDR2 are LNHDA and SQIVND (reference sequence). This CDR3 reads CASNRYPTSNTEAFF. The CDR3 region has the DNA TGTGCCAGTAACAGGTACCCCACCTCCAACACTGAAGCTTTCTTT.

This clone has only a few counts. V gene TRBV10-3 combines with J gene TRBJ1-2, with D perhaps TRBD1 (5 bases). CDR3 length: 12 residues. Germline loops: CDR1 ENHRY, CDR2 SYGVKD. V was cut by 9 bases and J by 4 bases, with 12 bases left in between. The CDR3 nucleotides are TGTGCCATTTTTGGGGGAAGCTATGGCTACACCTTC. Translating it yields CAIFGGSYGYTF.

The rearrangement links TRBV5-1 to TRBJ2-5; 7 bases align to TRBD1. The junction had 13 bases not matched to a gene; V was cut back by 4 bases and J by 1 base. Germline assignment: CDR1 SGHRS and CDR2 YFSETQ. The CDR3 has 17 amino acids. The CDR3 DNA is TGCGCCAGCAGCCAAAGTTTCCGGGACAGCTTCCAAGAGACCCAGTACTTC. Translated, it gives CASSQSFRDSFQETQYF.

The V and J genes are TRBV5-4 and TRBJ1-6; TRBD1 is a possible D gene (5 bases). V lost 5 bases, J lost 7 bases, and 10 bases lay in between. This CDR3 spans 13 amino acids. Germline lookup yields CDR1 SGHNT and CDR2 YYREEE (reference sequence). For the CDR3, the DNA is TGTGCCAGCAGAGGGGCTTCGAATTCACCCCTCCACTTT. Protein product: CASRGASNSPLHF.

The chain employs TRBV19 and TRBJ2-2; 11 bases align to TRBD1. Trimming took 1 base from V and 5 from J; bases not matched to a gene: 6. This CDR3 has 17 amino acids. Germline values: CDR1 LNHDA, CDR2 SQIVND (reference sequence). The CDR3 sequence is CASSIAGQGARTGELFF. Written as DNA, the CDR3 is TGTGCCAGTAGTATAGCCGGACAGGGGGCGAGGACCGGGGAGCTGTTTTTT.

The rearrangement joins TRBV5-4 to TRBJ2-5, with 7 bases matching TRBD1. The CDR3 spans 13 residues. CDR1 and CDR2 (germline): SGHNT, YYREEE (reference sequence). V shed 4 bases and J 2 bases; nucleotides not matched to a gene: 2. The CDR3 DNA sequence: TGTGCCAGCAGCCGGGACAGACAAGAGACCCAGTACTTC. Protein: CASSRDRQETQYF.